A selection of T cell receptor beta chains follows, all from one sample in a study of blood T cell repertoires in COVID-19. Measured with immunoSEQ multiplex PCR; TCRdb has only the in-frame clones, and not every one. The repertoire holds about 160,000 clones, nearly 80% seen once, with approximately 15% in the top ten. Sequenced: peripheral blood. The receptors were sampled from a woman of 80 years or more with acute or convalescent COVID-19. CDR3s include the opening cysteine and the closing phenylalanine or tryptophan. The order of the fields is clone size, D gene, J gene, V gene, CDR3 DNA, CDR3 protein. The D gene is left open where the match is weak. Part of the rows lack a size; the others show once, few, many or a class for expanded clones.

-	-	TRBJ1-6	TRBV15	TGTGCCACCAGCAGAAGAACAGGGTTTAATTCACCCCTCCACTTT	CATSRRTGFNSPLHF
-	-	TRBJ2-3	TRBV5-6	TGTGCCAGCAGCTTGGCCCGTCAGGGTCGGGATACGCAGTATTTT	CASSLARQGRDTQYF
-	-	TRBJ2-1	TRBV18	TGTGCCAGCTCACCGATAGGGTCGGGAGACAATGAGCAGTTCTTC	CASSPIGSGDNEQFF
-	-	TRBJ1-3	TRBV27	TGTGCCAGCAAACTTCACTCTGGAAACACCATATATTTT	CASKLHSGNTIYF
-	TRBD2	TRBJ2-5	TRBV7-9	TGTGCCAGCAGCTTAAGTAACCGGGAGGGCCGGGGAGAGACCCAGTACTTC	CASSLSNREGRGETQYF
-	TRBD1	TRBJ1-4	TRBV6-1	TGTGCCAGCAGTTCCAAGGGACAGGCTAATGAAAAACTGTTTTTT	CASSSKGQANEKLFF
-	-	TRBJ2-2	TRBV9	TGTGCCAGCAGTGAAATTCGCGGGGGCTTGGCACGGAAAGGGGAGCTGTTTTTT	CASSEIRGGLARKGELFF
-	-	TRBJ1-3	TRBV28	TGTGCCAGCAGTCCCGGAGGACCGAACCTTAACTCTGGAAACACCATATATTTT	CASSPGGPNLNSGNTIYF
-	-	TRBJ1-1	TRBV3-1/TRBV3-2	TGTGCCAGCAGCCGTCGAGGGGGAGTCGGCACTGAAGCTTTCTTT	CASSRRGGVGTEAFF
-	-	TRBJ2-1	TRBV18	TGTGCCAGCTCACCACCGTCGGGGAATGAGCAGTTCTTC	CASSPPSGNEQFF
-	-	TRBJ2-7	TRBV5-1	TGCGCCAGCAGCTCCCGACAGAGACTGTACTTC	CASSSRQRLYF
-	TRBD1	TRBJ1-2	TRBV30	TGTGCCTGGAGTGTTGGGACAGGGGCTCTTTATGGCTACACCTTC	CAWSVGTGALYGYTF
-	-	TRBJ2-4	TRBV7-2	TGTGCCAGCAGCTACCGGGAACTAGCCAAAAACATTCAGTACTTC	CASSYRELAKNIQYF
once	TRBD1	TRBJ1-6	TRBV5-6	TGTGCCAGCAGCTTTCGGACAGGGGAGTCACCCCTCCACTTT	CASSFRTGESPLHF
-	TRBD2	TRBJ2-5	TRBV3-1/TRBV3-2	TGTGCCACTGCCCCTAGCGGGGTAGGAGAGACCCAGTACTTC	CATAPSGVGETQYF
-	TRBD2	TRBJ2-1	TRBV27	TGTGCCAGCAGGCGGACTAGCGGTACCTACAATGAGCAGTTCTTC	CASRRTSGTYNEQFF
once	-	TRBJ1-1	TRBV19	TGTGCCAGTCTCCTAGGAGGGACGGCGAACACTGAAGCTTTCTTT	CASLLGGTANTEAFF
-	TRBD2	TRBJ2-7	TRBV6-5	TGTGCCAGCAGTACACTAGCGGGGAATACCTACGAGCAGTACTTC	CASSTLAGNTYEQYF